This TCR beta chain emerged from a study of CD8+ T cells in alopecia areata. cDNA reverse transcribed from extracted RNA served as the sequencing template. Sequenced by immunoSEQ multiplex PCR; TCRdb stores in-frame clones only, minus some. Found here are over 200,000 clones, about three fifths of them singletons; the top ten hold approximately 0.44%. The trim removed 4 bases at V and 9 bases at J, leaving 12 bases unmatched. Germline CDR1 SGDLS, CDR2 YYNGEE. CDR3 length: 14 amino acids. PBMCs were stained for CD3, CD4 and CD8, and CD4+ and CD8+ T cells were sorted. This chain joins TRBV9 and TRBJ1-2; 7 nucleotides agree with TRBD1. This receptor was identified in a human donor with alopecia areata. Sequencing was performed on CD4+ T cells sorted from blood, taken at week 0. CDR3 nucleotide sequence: TGTGCCAGCAGCCCGGAAACACAGGGGCTACGCTACACCTTC. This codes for CASSPETQGLRYTF.